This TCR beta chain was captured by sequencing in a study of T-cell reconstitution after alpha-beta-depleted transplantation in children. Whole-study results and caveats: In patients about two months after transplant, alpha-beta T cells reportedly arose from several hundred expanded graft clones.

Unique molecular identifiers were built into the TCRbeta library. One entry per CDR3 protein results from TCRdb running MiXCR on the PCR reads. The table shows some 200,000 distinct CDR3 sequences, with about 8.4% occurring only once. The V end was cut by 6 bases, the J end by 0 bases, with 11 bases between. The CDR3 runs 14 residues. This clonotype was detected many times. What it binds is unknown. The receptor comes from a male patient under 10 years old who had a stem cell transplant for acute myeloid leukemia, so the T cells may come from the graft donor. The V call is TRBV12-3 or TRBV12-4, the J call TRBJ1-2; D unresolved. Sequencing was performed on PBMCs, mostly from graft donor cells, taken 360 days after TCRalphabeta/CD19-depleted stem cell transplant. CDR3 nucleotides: TGTGCCAGCAGCCAGGACCCTACTAACTATGGCTACACCTTC. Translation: CASSQDPTNYGYTF.